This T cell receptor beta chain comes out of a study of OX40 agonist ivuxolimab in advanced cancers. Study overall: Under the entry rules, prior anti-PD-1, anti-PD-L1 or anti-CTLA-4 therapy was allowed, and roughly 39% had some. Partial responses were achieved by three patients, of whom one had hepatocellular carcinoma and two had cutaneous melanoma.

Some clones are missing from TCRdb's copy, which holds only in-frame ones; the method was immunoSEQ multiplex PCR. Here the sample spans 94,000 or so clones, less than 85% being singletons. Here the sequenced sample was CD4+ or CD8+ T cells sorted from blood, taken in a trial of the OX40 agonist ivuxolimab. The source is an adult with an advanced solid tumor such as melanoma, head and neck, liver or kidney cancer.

CDR3 nucleotide sequence: TGTGCCAGCAGCCAAGCCCCCAACAGGGGAGGCGAAGCTTTCTTT. Residues: CASSQAPNRGGEAFF. The chain has TRBV14 and TRBJ1-1, with TRBD1 matching over 7 bases. Germline-derived CDR1 and CDR2 are SGHDN and FVKESK. V lost 1 base, J lost 8 bases, and 10 bases stayed unmatched. This CDR3 is 15 amino acids long.